This TCR beta chain was captured in a study of T cell responses to AZD1222 COVID-19 vaccine. For the study at large: Pooled together were second doses at about 4 or about 12 weeks.

Concerning this clone itself: Its antigen is not identified.

Sequenced by immunoSEQ multiplex PCR; TCRdb stores in-frame clones only, minus some. The sample has around 150,000 clones; 70% to 90% are singletons. CDR1 and CDR2 from the germline V gene are MNHEY and SMNVEV (reference sequence). The CDR3 loop spans 14 amino acids. Trimming removed 2 bases at V and 8 bases at J, with 12 bases between. Whole-study results and caveats: Repertoire sampling occurred only after the peak T cell response.

The receptor's source is an adult in good health. The rearrangement links TRBV27 to TRBJ1-4; weak D call: TRBD1 (5 bases). The input for sequencing was peripheral blood, taken on day 0 of AZD1222 vaccination. The CDR3 DNA follows: TGTGCCAGCAGTTTACGGCTAAGGGGAGAAAAACTGTTTTTT. Its translation: CASSLRLRGEKLFF.